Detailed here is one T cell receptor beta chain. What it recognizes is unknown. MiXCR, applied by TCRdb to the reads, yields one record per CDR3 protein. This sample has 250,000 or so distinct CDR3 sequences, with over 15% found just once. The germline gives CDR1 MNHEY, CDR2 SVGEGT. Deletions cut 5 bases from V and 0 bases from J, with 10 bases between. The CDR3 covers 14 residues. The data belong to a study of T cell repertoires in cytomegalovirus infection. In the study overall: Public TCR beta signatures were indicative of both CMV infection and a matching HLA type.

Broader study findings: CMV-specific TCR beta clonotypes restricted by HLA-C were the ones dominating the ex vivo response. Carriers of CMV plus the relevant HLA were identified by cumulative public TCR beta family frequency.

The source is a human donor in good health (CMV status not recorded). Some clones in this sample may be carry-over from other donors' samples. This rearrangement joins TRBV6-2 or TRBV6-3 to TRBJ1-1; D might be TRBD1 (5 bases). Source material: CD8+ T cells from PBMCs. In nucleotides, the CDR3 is TGTGCCAGCAGTCAGGACACGGTGAACACTGAAGCTTTCTTT. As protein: CASSQDTVNTEAFF.